The 5 T cell receptor beta chains below come from one sample, sequenced in a study of early T cells in non-severe SARS-CoV-2 infection. TCRdb reprocessed the 5' RACE reads via MiXCR and lists one record per CDR3 protein. The table includes roughly 57,000 distinct CDR3 sequences, less than 15% detected once. The sample was whole blood, taken at baseline. These receptor sequences come from an adult who was a healthcare worker with PCR-confirmed SARS-CoV-2 infection or an uninfected control (not recorded which).

CDR3 sequence reads: CASSKPGTGKGEQYF. CDR3 nucleotide sequence: TGTGCCAGCAGTAAACCAGGGACAGGGAAAGGCGAGCAGTACTTC. V gene TRBV28 combines with J gene TRBJ2-7; 9 bases agree with TRBD1. The CDR3 length is 15 residues. Germline V lookup: CDR1 MDHEN, CDR2 SYDVKM. The ends lost 5 bases at V and 6 bases at J; junction bases unmatched: 11.

This rearrangement joins TRBV18 to TRBJ2-2; 8 nucleotides line up with TRBD2. V gave up 3 bases and J gave up 0 bases; unmatched junction bases: 0. CDR3 size: 15 residues. CDR1 is KGHSH and CDR2 is LQKENI in the germline V gene. The CDR3 spells CASSPGLANTGELFF. The CDR3 DNA sequence: TGTGCCAGCTCACCGGGACTAGCGAACACCGGGGAGCTGTTTTTT.

V and J are TRBV3-2 and TRBJ1-1; the table's D call, TRBD1, has no DNA check behind it. TRBV3-2 is designated a pseudogene. The CDR3 covers 13 residues. DNA for the CDR3: TGTGCCAGCAGCCAGGGGGCAAGCACTGAAGCTTTCTTT. Translating gives CASSQGASTEAFF.

In this sample, this clonotype turned up a few times. One end of the junction fails to match germline, which may point to a read error. This sequence joins TRBV12-3 or TRBV12-4 and TRBJ1-3, with D possibly being TRBD1 (6 bases). The length of the CDR3 is 16 residues. Here the CDR3 DNA reads TGTGCCATCTCGGGGGGCACACTGTACTCTGAAAACACCATATATTTT. Translated: CAISGGTLYSENTIYF.

Only one count was recorded for this clonotype. The rearrangement joins TRBV14 to TRBJ1-2, with D hard to call. The CDR3 is 14 amino acids. V dropped 1 base and J dropped 4 bases, with 10 bases sitting between them. The germline V gene encodes CDR1 SGHDN and CDR2 FVKESK. The CDR3 DNA is TGTGCCAGCAGCCAAGCAGGACCGCCCTATGGCTACACCTTC. Amino acid sequence: CASSQAGPPYGYTF.